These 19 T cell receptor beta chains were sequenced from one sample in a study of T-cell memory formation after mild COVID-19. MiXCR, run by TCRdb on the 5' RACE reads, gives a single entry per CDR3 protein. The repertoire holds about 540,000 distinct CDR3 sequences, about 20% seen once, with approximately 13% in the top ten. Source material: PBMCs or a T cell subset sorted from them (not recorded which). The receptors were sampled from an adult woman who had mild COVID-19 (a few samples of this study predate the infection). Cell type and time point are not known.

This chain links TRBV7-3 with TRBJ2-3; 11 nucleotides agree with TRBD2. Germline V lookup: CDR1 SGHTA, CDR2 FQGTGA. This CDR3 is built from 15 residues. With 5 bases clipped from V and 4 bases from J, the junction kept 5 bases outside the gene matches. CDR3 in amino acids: CASSQTSGEADTQYF. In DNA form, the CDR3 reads TGTGCCAGCAGCCAGACTAGCGGGGAGGCAGATACGCAGTATTTT.

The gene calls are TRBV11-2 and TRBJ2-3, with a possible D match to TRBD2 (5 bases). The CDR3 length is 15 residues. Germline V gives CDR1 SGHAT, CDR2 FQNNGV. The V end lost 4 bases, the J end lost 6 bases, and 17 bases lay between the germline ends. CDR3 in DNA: TGTGCCAGCAGCTCGGTCTTCGCGGGCGGGGATACGCAGTATTTT. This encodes CASSSVFAGGDTQYF.

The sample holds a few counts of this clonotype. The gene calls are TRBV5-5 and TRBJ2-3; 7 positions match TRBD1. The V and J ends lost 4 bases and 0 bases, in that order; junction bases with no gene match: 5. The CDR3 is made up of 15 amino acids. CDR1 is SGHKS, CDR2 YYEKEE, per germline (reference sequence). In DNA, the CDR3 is TGTGCCAGCAGCGGTGGGGACAGAAGCACAGATACGCAGTATTTT. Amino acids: CASSGGDRSTDTQYF.

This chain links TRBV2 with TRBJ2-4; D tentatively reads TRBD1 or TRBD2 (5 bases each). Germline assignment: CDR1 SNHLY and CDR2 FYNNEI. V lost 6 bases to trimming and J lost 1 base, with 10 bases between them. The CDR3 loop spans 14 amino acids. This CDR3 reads CASRAGTAKNIQYF. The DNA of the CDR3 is TGTGCCAGCAGGGCCGGGACGGCCAAAAACATTCAGTACTTC. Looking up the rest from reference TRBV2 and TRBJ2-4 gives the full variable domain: EPEVTQTPSHQVTQMGQEVILRCVPISNHLYFYWYRQILGQKVEFLVSFYNNEISEKSEIFDDQFSVERPDGSNFTLKIRSTKLEDSAMYFCASRAGTAKNIQYFGAGTRLSVL.

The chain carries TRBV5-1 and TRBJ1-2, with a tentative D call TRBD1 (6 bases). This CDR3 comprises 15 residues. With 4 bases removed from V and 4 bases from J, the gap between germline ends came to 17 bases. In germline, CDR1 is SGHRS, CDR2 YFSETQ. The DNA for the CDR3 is TGCGCCAGCAGCGCTATGGCAGGGGACGGCTATGGCTACACCTTC. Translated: CASSAMAGDGYGYTF.

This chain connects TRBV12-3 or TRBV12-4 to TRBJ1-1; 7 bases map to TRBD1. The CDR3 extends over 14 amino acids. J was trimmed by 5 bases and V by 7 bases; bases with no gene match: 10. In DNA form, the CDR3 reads TGTGCCAGCACCAACAGAGGGGGCGGAACTGAAGCTTTCTTT. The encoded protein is CASTNRGGGTEAFF.

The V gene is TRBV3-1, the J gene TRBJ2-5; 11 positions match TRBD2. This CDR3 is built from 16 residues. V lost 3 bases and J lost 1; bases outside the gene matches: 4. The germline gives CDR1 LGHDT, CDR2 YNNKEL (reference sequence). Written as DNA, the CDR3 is TGTGCCAGCAGCCACCCGACTAGCGGGGTCCAAGAGACCCAGTACTTC. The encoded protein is CASSHPTSGVQETQYF.

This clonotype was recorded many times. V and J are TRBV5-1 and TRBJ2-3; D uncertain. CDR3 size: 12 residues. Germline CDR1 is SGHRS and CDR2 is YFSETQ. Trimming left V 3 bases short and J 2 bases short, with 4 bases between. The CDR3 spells CASSSATDTQYF. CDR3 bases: TGCGCCAGCAGCTCGGCCACAGATACGCAGTATTTT. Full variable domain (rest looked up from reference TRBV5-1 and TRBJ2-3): KAGVTQTPRYLIKTRGQQVTLSCSPISGHRSVSWYQQTPGQGLQFLFEYFSETQRNKGNFPGRFSGRQFSNSRSEMNVSTLELGDSALYLCASSSATDTQYFGPGTRLTVL.

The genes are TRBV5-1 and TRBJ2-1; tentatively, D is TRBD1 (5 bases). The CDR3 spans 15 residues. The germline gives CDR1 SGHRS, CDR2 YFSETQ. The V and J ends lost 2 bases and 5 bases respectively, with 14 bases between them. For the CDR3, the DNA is TGCGCCAGCAGCTTCAGGGATCCATCGGACAATGAGCAGTTCTTC. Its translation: CASSFRDPSDNEQFF.

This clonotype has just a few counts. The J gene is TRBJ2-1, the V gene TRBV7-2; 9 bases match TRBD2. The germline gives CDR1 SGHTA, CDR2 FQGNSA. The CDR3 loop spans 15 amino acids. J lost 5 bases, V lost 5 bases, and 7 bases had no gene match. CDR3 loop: CASSNGLAPNNEQFF. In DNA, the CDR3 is TGTGCCAGCAGCAACGGACTAGCGCCCAACAATGAGCAGTTCTTC.

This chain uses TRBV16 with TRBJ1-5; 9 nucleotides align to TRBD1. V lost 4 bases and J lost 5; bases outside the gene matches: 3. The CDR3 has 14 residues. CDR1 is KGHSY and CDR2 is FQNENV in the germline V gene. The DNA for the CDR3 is TGTGCCAGCAGCCCGACAGGGGGGCATCAGCCCCAGCATTTT. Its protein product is CASSPTGGHQPQHF.

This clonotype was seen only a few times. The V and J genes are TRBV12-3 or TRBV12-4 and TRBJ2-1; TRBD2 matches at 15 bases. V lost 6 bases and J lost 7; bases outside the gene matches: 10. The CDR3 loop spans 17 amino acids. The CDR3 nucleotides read TGTGCCAGCAGAGGACTAGCGGGGGGGCCTCGGTGGAATGAGCAGTTCTTC. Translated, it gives CASRGLAGGPRWNEQFF.

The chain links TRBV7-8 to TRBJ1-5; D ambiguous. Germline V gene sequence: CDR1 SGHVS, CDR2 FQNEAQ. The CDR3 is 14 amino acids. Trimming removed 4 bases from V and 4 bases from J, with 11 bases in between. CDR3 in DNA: TGTGCCAGCAGCTCCCTTGAGTATAATCAGCCCCAGCATTTT. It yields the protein CASSSLEYNQPQHF.

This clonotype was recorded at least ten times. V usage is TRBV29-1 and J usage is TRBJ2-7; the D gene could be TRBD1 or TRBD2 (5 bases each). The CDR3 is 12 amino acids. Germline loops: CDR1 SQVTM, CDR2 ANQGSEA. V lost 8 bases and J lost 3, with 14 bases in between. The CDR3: CSSRDGNYEQYF. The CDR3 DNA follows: TGCAGCTCCCGGGACGGAAACTACGAGCAGTACTTC.

This chain's CDR3 is CAWSVQGQGIYEQFF. CDR3 nucleotides: TGTGCCTGGAGTGTACAGGGACAGGGGATCTATGAGCAGTTCTTC. The chain couples TRBV30 to TRBJ2-1; 10 bases map to TRBD1. Germline values: CDR1 GTSNPN, CDR2 SVGIG (reference sequence). V dropped 0 bases and J dropped 8; count of bases not matched to a gene: 7. This CDR3 has 15 amino acids.

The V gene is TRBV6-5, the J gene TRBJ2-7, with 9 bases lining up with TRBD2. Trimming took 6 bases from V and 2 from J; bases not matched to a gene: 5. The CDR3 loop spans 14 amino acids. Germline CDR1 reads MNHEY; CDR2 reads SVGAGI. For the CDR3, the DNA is TGTGCCAGCAGAGGGCTAGCGGGGACCTACGAGCAGTACTTC. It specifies CASRGLAGTYEQYF.

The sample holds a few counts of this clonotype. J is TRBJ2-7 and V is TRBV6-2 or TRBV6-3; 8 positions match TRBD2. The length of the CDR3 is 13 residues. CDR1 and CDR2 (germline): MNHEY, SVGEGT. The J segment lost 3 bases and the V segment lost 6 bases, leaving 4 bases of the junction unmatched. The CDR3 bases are TGTGCCAGCAGCGAAGCGGGAGTCTACGAGCAGTACTTC. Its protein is CASSEAGVYEQYF.

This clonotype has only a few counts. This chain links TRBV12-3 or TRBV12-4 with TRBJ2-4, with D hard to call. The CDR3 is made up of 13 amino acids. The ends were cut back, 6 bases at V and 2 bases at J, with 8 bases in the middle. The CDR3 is CASSQTTKNIQYF. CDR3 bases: TGTGCCAGCAGCCAAACTACCAAAAACATTCAGTACTTC.

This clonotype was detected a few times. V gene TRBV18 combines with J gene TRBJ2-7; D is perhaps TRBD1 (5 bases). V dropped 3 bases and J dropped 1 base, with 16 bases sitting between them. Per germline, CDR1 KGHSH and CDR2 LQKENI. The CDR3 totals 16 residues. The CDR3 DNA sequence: TGTGCCAGCTCACCGGGTATACGACAGTCATCCTACGAGCAGTACTTC. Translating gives CASSPGIRQSSYEQYF.